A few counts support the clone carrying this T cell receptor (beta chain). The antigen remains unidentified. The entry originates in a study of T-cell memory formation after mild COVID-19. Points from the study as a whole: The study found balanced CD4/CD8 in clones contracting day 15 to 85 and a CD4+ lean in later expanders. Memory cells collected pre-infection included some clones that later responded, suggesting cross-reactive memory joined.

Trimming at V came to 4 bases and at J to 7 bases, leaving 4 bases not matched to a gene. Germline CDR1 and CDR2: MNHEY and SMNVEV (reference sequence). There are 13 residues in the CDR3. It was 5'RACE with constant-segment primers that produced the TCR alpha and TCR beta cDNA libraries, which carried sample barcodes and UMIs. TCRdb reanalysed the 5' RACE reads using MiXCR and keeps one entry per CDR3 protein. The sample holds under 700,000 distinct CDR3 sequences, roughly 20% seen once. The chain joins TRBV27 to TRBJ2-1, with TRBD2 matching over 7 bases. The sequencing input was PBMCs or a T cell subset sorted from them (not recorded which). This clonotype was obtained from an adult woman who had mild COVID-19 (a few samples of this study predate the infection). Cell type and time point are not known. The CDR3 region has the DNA TGTGCCAGCAGTTCGGACGGGGGGAATGAGCAGTTCTTC. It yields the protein CASSSDGGNEQFF.